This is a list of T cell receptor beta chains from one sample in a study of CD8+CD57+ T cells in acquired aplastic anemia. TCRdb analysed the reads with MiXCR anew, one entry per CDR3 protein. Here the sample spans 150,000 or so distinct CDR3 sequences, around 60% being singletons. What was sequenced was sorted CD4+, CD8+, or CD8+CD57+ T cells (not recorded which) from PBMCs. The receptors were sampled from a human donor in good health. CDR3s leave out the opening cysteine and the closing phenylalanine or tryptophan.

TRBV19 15 ASSTSRSGIYYNEQF
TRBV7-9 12 ASSLGLAGDEQY
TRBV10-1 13 ASSVDSSSGNTIY
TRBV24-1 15 ATGGLRQGMGTGELF
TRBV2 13 ASSDWTGESYEQY
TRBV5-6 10 ASSQATNEQF
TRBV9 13 ASSSMTGAGKTIY
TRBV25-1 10 ASSGTSSPLH
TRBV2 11 ASSEQQGQPQH
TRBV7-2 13 ASSVGRAGSYEQY
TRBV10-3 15 AISEGHPGRLNTEAF
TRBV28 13 ASSLLTGVRETQY
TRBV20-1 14 SAAEMGQGARDTQY
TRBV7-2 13 ASSSLAGSQETQY
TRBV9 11 ATRGGPTDTQY
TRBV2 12 ASSMDRALQPQH
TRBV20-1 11 SARTGGNQPQH
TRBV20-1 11 SAPIFPNGELF
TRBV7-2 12 ASSFTGSTGELF
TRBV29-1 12 SVETGPSTDTQY
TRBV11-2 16 ASSSWTSGGHAKNIQY
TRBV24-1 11 ATSPGGGREQY
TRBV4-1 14 ASSPDPHTGTSGYT
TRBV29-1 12 SVAGQGEWQPQH
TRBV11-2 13 ASSLGAILLNEQY
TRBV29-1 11 SVENRKGYEQY
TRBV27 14 ASSPLSGFPYNEQF
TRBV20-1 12 SAQTSGRRGEQY
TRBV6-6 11 ANSQTPGETQY
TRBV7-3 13 ASSPTDRGPYEQY
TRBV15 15 ATSRVVVGTVGNEQF
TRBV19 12 ASSQTATNEKLF
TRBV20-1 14 SAGGPGFRAGYEQY
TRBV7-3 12 ASSTGTSGSPLH
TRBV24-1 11 ASRTRPHNEQF
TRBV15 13 ATSSLLTGTDTQY
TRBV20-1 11 SAPALSSYEQY
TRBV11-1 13 ASSFGTGIQETQY
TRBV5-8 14 ASSLVTGTGYHEQY
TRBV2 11 ASIQGLNYEQY
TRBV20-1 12 SARGGSENQPQH
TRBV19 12 ASSIGVTNYEQY
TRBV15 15 ATSRGGTGESSYEQY
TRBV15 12 ATSRETGPYGYT
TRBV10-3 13 AISEVRGTHSPLH
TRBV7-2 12 ASARQGQNTEAF
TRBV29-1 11 SVEEVLGYGYT
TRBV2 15 ASSGGPRSEGLSEQY
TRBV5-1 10 ASRLADSPLH
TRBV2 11 ASSAETSGEQY
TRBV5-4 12 ASSLWGYNSPLH
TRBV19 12 ASTAGTASYEQY
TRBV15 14 ATSREGGGASLEQY
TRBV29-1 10 SVEVQGNEAF
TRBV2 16 ASSEKGGRDYGNYGYT
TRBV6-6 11 ASSVDTANTQY
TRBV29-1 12 SVEPRQADTEAF
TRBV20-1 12 SAITWDRTDTQY
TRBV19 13 ASIPGQNPSTEAF